What follows describes a single T cell receptor beta chain. Its antigen target is currently unknown. It has no much larger one-base neighbor in the sample; base qualities were not kept. These data belong to a study of blood T cell repertoires in COVID-19 (dated by TCRdb to between 2020 and 2021). Context from the whole study: Samples covering the acute and convalescent phases of COVID-19 were provided by collaborators in the United States, Italy and Spain. Where HLA class I and class II types were available, the types were taken from metadata supplied by the sample provider, not from assay-based typing. The repertoires were made available in a free public database intended to serve as a resource for research on the immune response to SARS-CoV-2. Samples were obtained from the ongoing ImmuneRACE study (first 160 participants) and from over 1,000 subjects provided by 6 global collaborators. The prospective study material was composed of cDNA or gDNA derived from T cells, B-cell-depleted T cells, or PBMCs. Deeply sampled blood TCRbeta repertoires from subjects exposed to, actively infected with, or recovered from COVID-19 were included in the dataset. Sample metadata almost always included a de-identified subject ID, COVID-19 status, age in years and sex.

Per the germline V gene (reference sequence), MNHNY is the CDR1 and SVGAGI is the CDR2. The CDR3, from cysteine to phenylalanine, totals 10 residues. Only the CDR3 region is kept as DNA, spanning 30 bases read in frame from base 1. V was cut back by 11 bases and J by 5 bases, leaving a gap of 8 bases between them. TCRbeta CDR3 regions were amplified from genomic DNA by means of the immunoSEQ Assay, a bias-controlled multiplex PCR. In the original analysis: The number of nucleated cells in each sample was estimated from the amplification of reference gene primers within the assay. To quantify the absolute abundance of each unique TCRbeta CDR3 rearrangement, sequence reads were collapsed and filtered. For each sample, productive Simpson clonality was calculated as the square root of Simpson's diversity index over productive rearrangements. TCRdb holds this immuneACCESS table with in-frame rearrangements only. Some clones are missing; in checked studies, unresolved V genes explain under half, and the rest has no known cause. V, J and clone size are those of that table, while D and trimming were read from the DNA. The sample table records tens of thousands of clones; roughly 80% of these occur just once. The leading ten clones occupy over 6% of the sample.

Each collaborating institution followed its own protocols to collect whole blood in K2EDTA tubes. For TCRbeta analysis, collaborator samples were shipped as frozen whole blood, as isolated PBMCs, or as DNA extracted from either sample type. Broad study findings and their caveats: How much clinical and demographic metadata was included differed by source and by participant, and the metadata was provided uncurated.

The rearrangement combines TRBV6-6 with TRBJ2-3; perhaps TRBD2 is the D gene, with 5 bases matching. Sequenced input: peripheral blood. The TCR sequence derives from a woman in her forties or fifties with active or convalescent COVID-19. The DNA is as follows: TGTGCCGGAGGTAGAGATACGCAGTATTTT. Translation gives CAGGRDTQYF.